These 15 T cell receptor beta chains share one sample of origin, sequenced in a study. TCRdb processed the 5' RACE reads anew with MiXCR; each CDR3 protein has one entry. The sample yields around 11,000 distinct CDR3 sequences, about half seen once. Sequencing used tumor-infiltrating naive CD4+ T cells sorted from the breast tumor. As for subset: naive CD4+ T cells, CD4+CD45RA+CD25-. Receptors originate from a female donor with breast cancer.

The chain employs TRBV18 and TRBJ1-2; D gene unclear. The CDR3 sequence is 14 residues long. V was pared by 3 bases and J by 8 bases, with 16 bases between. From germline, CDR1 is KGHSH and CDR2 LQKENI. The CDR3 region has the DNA TGTGCCAGCTCACCCCGGGGAGGGTCGGACGGCTACACCTTC. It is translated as CASSPRGGSDGYTF.

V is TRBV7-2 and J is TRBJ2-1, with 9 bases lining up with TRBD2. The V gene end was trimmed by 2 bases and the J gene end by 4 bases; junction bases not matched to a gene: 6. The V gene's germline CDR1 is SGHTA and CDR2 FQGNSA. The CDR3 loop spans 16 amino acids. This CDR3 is CASSLTASGVYNEQFF. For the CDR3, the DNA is TGTGCCAGCAGCTTAACGGCTAGCGGGGTATACAATGAGCAGTTCTTC.

The DNA for the CDR3 is TGCGCCAGCAGCCAACGACCGGCGGATACGCAGTATTTT. Amino acids: CASSQRPADTQYF. The rearrangement joins TRBV4-3 to TRBJ2-3, with D unclear. Trimming pared 2 bases from V and 6 bases from J, leaving 9 bases between. The CDR3 has 13 amino acids. Germline CDR1 reads LGHNA; CDR2 reads YSLEER.

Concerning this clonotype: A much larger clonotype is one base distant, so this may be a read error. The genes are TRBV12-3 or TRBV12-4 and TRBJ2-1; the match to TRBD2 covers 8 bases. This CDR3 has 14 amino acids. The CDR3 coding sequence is TGTGCCTGCAGTTCGGGACTAGGTCGGGTAGGGCAGTTCTTC. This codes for CACSSGLGRVGQFF.

CDR3 residues: CSAIDLVLRFNTEAFF. CDR3 nucleotide sequence: TGCAGTGCTATAGATTTGGTGTTGAGGTTCAACACTGAAGCTTTCTTT. V gene TRBV20-1 combines with J gene TRBJ1-1, with D unclear. Germline V gives CDR1 DFQATT, CDR2 SNEGSKA (reference sequence). The CDR3 length is 16 residues. V lost 4 bases and J 2 bases, leaving 20 bases between the germline ends.

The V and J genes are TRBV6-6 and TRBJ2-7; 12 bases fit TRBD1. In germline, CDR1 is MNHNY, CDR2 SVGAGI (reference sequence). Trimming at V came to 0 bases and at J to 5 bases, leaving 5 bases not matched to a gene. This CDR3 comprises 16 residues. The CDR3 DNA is TGTGCCAGCAGTTACTCTGGGACAGGGGGCGGGAACGAGCAGTACGTC. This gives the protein CASSYSGTGGGNEQYV.

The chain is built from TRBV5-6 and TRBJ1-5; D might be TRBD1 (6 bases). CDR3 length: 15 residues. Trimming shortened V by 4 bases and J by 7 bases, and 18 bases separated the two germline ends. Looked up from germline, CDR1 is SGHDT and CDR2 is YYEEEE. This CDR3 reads CASSLRATGSQPQHF. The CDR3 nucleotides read TGTGCCAGCAGCCTGAGGGCAACAGGGTCGCAGCCCCAGCATTTT. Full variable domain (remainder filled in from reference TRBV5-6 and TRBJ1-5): DAGVTQSPTHLIKTRGQQVTLRCSPKSGHDTVSWYQQALGQGPQFIFQYYEEEERQRGNFPDRFSGHQFPNYSSELNVNALLLGDSALYLCASSLRATGSQPQHFGDGTRLSIL.

The CDR3 loop is CASSQLQGPNEKLFF. CDR3 coding DNA: TGCGCCAGCAGCCAATTACAGGGCCCTAATGAAAAACTGTTTTTT. V is TRBV4-3 and J is TRBJ1-4; possibly TRBD1 for D (6 bases). Trimming removed 2 bases at V and 3 bases at J, with 10 bases between. Looked up from germline, CDR1 is LGHNA and CDR2 is YSLEER. The CDR3 totals 15 residues.

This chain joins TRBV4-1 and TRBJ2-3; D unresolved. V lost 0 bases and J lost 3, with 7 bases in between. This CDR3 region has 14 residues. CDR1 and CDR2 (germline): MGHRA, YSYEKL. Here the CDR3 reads CASSQDLITDTQYF. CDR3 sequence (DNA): TGCGCCAGCAGCCAAGACCTTATAACAGATACGCAGTATTTT.

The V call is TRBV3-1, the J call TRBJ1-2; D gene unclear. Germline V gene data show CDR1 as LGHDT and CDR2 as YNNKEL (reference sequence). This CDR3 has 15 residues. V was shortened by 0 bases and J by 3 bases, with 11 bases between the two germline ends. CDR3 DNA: TGTGCCAGCAGCCAAGATCTCGTGCAGCACTATGGCTACACCTTC. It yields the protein CASSQDLVQHYGYTF. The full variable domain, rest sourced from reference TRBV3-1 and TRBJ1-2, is DTAVSQTPKYLVTQMGNDKSIKCEQNLGHDTMYWYKQDSKKFLKIMFSYNNKELIINETVPNRFSPKSPDKAHLNLHINSLELGDSAVYFCASSQDLVQHYGYTFGSGTRLTVV.

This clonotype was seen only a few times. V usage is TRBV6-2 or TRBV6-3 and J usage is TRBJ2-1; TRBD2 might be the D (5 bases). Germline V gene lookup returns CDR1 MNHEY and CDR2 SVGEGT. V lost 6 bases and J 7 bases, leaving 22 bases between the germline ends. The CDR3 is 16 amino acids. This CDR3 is CASSKTSLAPRNEQFF. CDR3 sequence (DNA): TGTGCCAGCAGCAAAACTAGTTTGGCCCCCAGAAATGAGCAGTTCTTC.

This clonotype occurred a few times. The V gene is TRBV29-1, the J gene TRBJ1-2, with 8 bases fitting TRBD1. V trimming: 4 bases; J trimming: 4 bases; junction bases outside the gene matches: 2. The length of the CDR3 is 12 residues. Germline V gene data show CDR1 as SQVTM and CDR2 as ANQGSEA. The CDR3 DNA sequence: TGCAGCGTTGTCGGGACAGGCTATGGCTACACCTTC. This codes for CSVVGTGYGYTF.

The DNA for the CDR3 is TGCAGTGCTGTGGCGGGAGAGACCGTGGTGCAGTTCTTC. This translates into CSAVAGETVVQFF. This sequence joins TRBV20-1 and TRBJ2-1, with 7 positions matching TRBD2. Per germline, CDR1 DFQATT and CDR2 SNEGSKA (reference sequence). V lost 5 bases to trimming and J lost 12 bases; unmatched junction nucleotides: 13. The CDR3 runs 13 residues.

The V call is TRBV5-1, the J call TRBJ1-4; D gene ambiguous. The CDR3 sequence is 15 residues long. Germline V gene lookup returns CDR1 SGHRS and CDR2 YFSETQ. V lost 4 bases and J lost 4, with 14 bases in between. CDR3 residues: CASSPPIGNNEKLFF. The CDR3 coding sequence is TGCGCCAGCAGCCCTCCAATCGGTAATAATGAAAAACTGTTTTTT. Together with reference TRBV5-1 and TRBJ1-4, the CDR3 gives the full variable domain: KAGVTQTPRYLIKTRGQQVTLSCSPISGHRSVSWYQQTPGQGLQFLFEYFSETQRNKGNFPGRFSGRQFSNSRSEMNVSTLELGDSALYLCASSPPIGNNEKLFFGSGTQLSVL.

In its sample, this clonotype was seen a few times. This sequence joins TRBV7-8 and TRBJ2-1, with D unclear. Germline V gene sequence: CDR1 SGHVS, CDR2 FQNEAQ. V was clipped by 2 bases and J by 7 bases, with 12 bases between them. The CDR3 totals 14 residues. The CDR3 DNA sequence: TGTGCCAGCAGCTTATACCCGTACTCGAATGAGCAGTTCTTC. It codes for CASSLYPYSNEQFF.